The table lists the clone carrying this T cell receptor beta chain with a few counts. Antigen unknown. TCRdb's copy holds only in-frame clones and misses some; the assay was immunoSEQ multiplex PCR. This sample yields over 130,000 clones, of which around 91% are seen a single time; around 5% belongs to the top ten. This specimen belongs to a study of T cell responses to AZD1222 COVID-19 vaccine. Study-level points and caveats: Receipt of two AZD1222 doses was followed by a rise in Spike-specific TCR breadth and depth. White British ancestry dominated among donors, who included more females, and clonal diversity was possibly underestimated. Researchers took repertoire samples only after the peak T cell response had come.

Losses at the gene ends were 5 bases for V and 10 bases for J; bases not matched to a gene: 10. The length of the CDR3 is 15 residues. Germline V gene lookup returns CDR1 MNHEY and CDR2 SVGEGT. The sample consisted of peripheral blood, taken on day 0 of AZD1222 vaccination. The chain carries TRBV6-2 or TRBV6-3 and TRBJ1-6; 8 nucleotides match TRBD1. The TCR comes from an adult in good health. CDR3 sequence: CASSPTGGEGSPLHF. CDR3 sequence (DNA): TGTGCCAGCAGTCCCACAGGGGGAGAAGGATCACCCCTCCACTTT.